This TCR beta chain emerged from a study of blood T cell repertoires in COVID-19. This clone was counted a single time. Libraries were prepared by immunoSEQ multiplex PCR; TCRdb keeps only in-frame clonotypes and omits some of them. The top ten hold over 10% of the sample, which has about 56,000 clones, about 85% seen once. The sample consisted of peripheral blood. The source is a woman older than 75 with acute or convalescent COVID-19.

The CDR3 nucleotides are TGTGCCAGCTCACCACCCGGGACAGGGGCCGGGTATGGCTACACCTTC. This codes for CASSPPGTGAGYGYTF. J is TRBJ1-2 and V is TRBV18; 10 bases line up with TRBD1. The ends lost 0 bases at V and 5 bases at J; junction bases unmatched: 6. This CDR3 is 16 amino acids long. Germline assignment: CDR1 KGHSH and CDR2 LQKENI.